The 19 T cell receptor beta chains listed next were all sequenced from one sample in a study of blood T cell repertoires in COVID-19. Using immunoSEQ multiplex PCR, the repertoire was profiled, and TCRdb retains in-frame clones only, with some absent. The sample consists of about 360,000 clones, less than 90% of them appearing once. Sequenced sample: peripheral blood. All receptors come from a woman between 55 and 75 years old with COVID-19, enrolled during active disease.

This chain uses TRBV5-8 with TRBJ1-2; a possible D gene is TRBD1 (5 bases). The ends were cut back, 0 bases at V and 6 bases at J, with 12 bases in the middle. The CDR3 has 14 amino acids. Germline CDR1 is SGHTS and CDR2 is YDEGEE. CDR3 loop: CASSLVQGRNGYTF. CDR3 nucleotide sequence: TGTGCCAGCAGCTTGGTCCAGGGCAGGAATGGCTACACCTTC.

The chain links TRBV6-5 to TRBJ1-2, with D possibly being TRBD1 (5 bases). Germline CDR1 MNHEY, CDR2 SVGAGI. Trimming removed 4 bases at V and 5 bases at J, with 8 bases between. The CDR3 covers 12 residues. In nucleotides, the CDR3 is TGTGCCAGCAGTTTGGAGGGGTATGGCTACACCTTC. Amino acids: CASSLEGYGYTF.

This chain connects TRBV5-1 to TRBJ2-1, with 9 bases fitting TRBD2. Losses at the gene ends were 3 bases for V and 12 bases for J; bases not matched to a gene: 13. CDR3 size: 15 residues. Looked up from germline, CDR1 is SGHRS and CDR2 is YFSETQ. The CDR3, as DNA: TGCGCCAGCAGCTCGGGACTAGCCCTTACCACGGTGCAGTTCTTC. Translated, it gives CASSSGLALTTVQFF.

The rearrangement uses TRBV3-1 (or the pseudogene TRBV3-2) and TRBJ1-3; D is unclear. Germline CDR1 and CDR2: LGHDT and YNNKEL (reference sequence). The ends were cut back, 4 bases at V and 10 bases at J, with 14 bases in the middle. The CDR3 consists of 13 residues. CDR3 in amino acids: CASSPTDGGTIYF. In DNA form, the CDR3 reads TGTGCCAGCAGCCCAACGGACGGCGGGACCATATATTTT.

The V and J genes are TRBV5-1 and TRBJ2-1, with D possibly being TRBD2 (6 bases). With 0 bases removed from V and 0 bases from J, the gap between germline ends came to 13 bases. The CDR3 has 17 amino acids. Germline loops: CDR1 SGHRS, CDR2 YFSETQ. The CDR3 here is CASSLAKLAPSYNEQFF. The CDR3 DNA is TGCGCCAGCAGCTTGGCCAAGCTAGCGCCCTCCTACAATGAGCAGTTCTTC.

The J gene is TRBJ2-5, the V gene TRBV4-1; 9 bases are a match to TRBD2. The junction had 8 bases not matched to a gene; V was cut back by 2 bases and J by 4 bases. CDR1 and CDR2 (germline): MGHRA, YSYEKL. The CDR3 loop spans 16 amino acids. CDR3 coding DNA: TGCGCCAGCAGCCAACACCCAGCGGGGGGTGGAGAGACCCAGTACTTC. Amino acid sequence: CASSQHPAGGGETQYF.

This clone was seen a single time. The CDR3 region has the DNA TGCAGCGTTGCAGGGTTTAATGAAAAACTGTTTTTT. This encodes CSVAGFNEKLFF. V usage is TRBV29-1 and J usage is TRBJ1-4; D is possibly TRBD1 (5 bases). The CDR3 sequence is 12 residues long. V lost 4 bases and J 4 bases, leaving 7 bases between the germline ends. Germline V lookup: CDR1 SQVTM, CDR2 ANQGSEA.

CDR3 bases: TGCGCCAGCAGCTATATTGCCGGGGGGCGCGGCACCGGGGAGCTGTTTTTT. Translated, it gives CASSYIAGGRGTGELFF. This chain uses TRBV4-1 with TRBJ2-2; weak D call: TRBD2 (7 bases). The CDR3 is 17 residues long. Trimming pared 5 bases from V and 4 bases from J, leaving 20 bases between. Per the germline V gene, CDR1 is MGHRA and CDR2 is YSYEKL.

The V and J genes are TRBV10-1 and TRBJ1-4; D call uncertain. CDR3 length: 16 residues. V shed 3 bases and J shed 5 bases, with 16 bases lying between them. Germline V gene lookup returns CDR1 WNHNN and CDR2 SYGVQD (reference sequence). This CDR3 reads CASSDSTPAGNEKLFF. CDR3 bases: TGCGCCAGCAGTGACTCGACCCCAGCGGGAAATGAAAAACTGTTTTTT.

The V call is TRBV5-6, the J call TRBJ1-1, with D perhaps matching TRBD1 (6 bases). V lost 0 bases to trimming and J lost 2 bases, with 11 bases between them. CDR3 length equals 15 residues. Per germline, CDR1 SGHDT and CDR2 YYEEEE. CDR3 in amino acids: CASSLELGGNTEAFF. The CDR3 region has the DNA TGTGCCAGCAGCTTGGAGTTAGGGGGTAACACTGAAGCTTTCTTT.

The chain joins TRBV5-1 to TRBJ2-2; weak D call: TRBD1 (6 bases). The V and J ends lost 0 bases and 4 bases respectively, with 13 bases between them. The CDR3 length is 16 residues. The germline V gene has CDR1 SGHRS and CDR2 YFSETQ. DNA for the CDR3: TGCGCCAGCAGCTTGGGGGTCACAGGGTCCACCGGGGAGCTGTTTTTT. Translating gives CASSLGVTGSTGELFF.

This clone was picked up a small number of times. The V call is TRBV12-5, the J call TRBJ1-5, with 7 bases aligning to TRBD1. V dropped 4 bases and J dropped 7; count of bases not matched to a gene: 10. Germline-derived CDR1 and CDR2 are LGHNT and FRNRAP. The CDR3 extends over 15 amino acids. Written as DNA, the CDR3 is TGTGCTAGTGGTTCGGACAGGACCTCCCGCCAGCCCCAGCATTTT. It yields the protein CASGSDRTSRQPQHF.

V and J are TRBV9 and TRBJ1-5; tentative D call: TRBD1 (6 bases). Germline V CDR1 and CDR2: SGDLS, YYNGEE. Deletions cut 1 base from V and 0 bases from J, with 14 bases between. CDR3 length: 17 residues. The chain's CDR3 is CASSVRTAIYSNQPQHF. CDR3 nucleotide sequence: TGTGCCAGCAGCGTAAGGACAGCCATTTATAGCAATCAGCCCCAGCATTTT.

This chain links TRBV6-1 with TRBJ1-2; no reliable D call. Trimming took 0 bases from V and 4 from J, leaving 9 bases between them. This CDR3 region has 14 residues. Germline values: CDR1 MNHNS, CDR2 SASEGT. In DNA, the CDR3 is TGTGCCAGCAGTGAAGCGAGCGCTGGCTATGGCTACACCTTC. Residues: CASSEASAGYGYTF.

CDR3 loop: CASLESGTGELFF. CDR3 bases: TGTGCCAGCTTGGAGTCGGGCACCGGGGAGCTGTTTTTT. V is TRBV5-5 and J is TRBJ2-2; the D is unclear. From germline, CDR1 is SGHKS and CDR2 YYEKEE (reference sequence). The CDR3 is made up of 13 amino acids. V was clipped by 7 bases and J by 4 bases, with 11 bases between them.

The rearrangement joins TRBV11-2 to TRBJ1-6; 9 bases are a match to TRBD1. The germline CDR1 and CDR2 sequences are SGHAT and FQNNGV. With V trimmed by 3 bases and J by 8 bases, 8 bases remained unmatched. This CDR3 spans 16 amino acids. DNA for the CDR3: TGTGCCAGCAGCTTTCGGACAGGGGTGAGTGATTCACCCCTCCACTTT. Its protein is CASSFRTGVSDSPLHF.

This chain uses TRBV7-6 with TRBJ2-7; 7 nucleotides match TRBD1. Germline trimming cut 3 bases from V and 2 bases from J; bases unmatched to any gene: 4. Looked up from germline, CDR1 is SGHVS and CDR2 is FNYEAQ. The CDR3 covers 14 residues. The CDR3 is CASSFRQGPYEQYF. The CDR3 region has the DNA TGTGCCAGCAGCTTTCGACAGGGCCCCTACGAGCAGTACTTC.

This chain uses TRBV7-6 with TRBJ1-1; the match to TRBD1 covers 7 bases. The CDR3 covers 15 residues. Germline loops: CDR1 SGHVS, CDR2 FNYEAQ. V gave up 5 bases and J gave up 6 bases; unmatched junction bases: 12. The DNA for the CDR3 is TGTGCCAGCAGCCTAGGAACGGGGACAGCCGCTGAAGCTTTCTTT. Protein: CASSLGTGTAAEAFF.

This chain connects TRBV11-3 to TRBJ2-1; D gene unclear. Trimming left V 5 bases short and J 5 bases short, with 10 bases between. Germline assignment: CDR1 SGHNT and CDR2 YENEEA. The CDR3 loop spans 13 amino acids. The CDR3, as DNA: TGTGCCAGCAGCAACCCGAGCAACAATGAGCAGTTCTTC. This gives the protein CASSNPSNNEQFF.